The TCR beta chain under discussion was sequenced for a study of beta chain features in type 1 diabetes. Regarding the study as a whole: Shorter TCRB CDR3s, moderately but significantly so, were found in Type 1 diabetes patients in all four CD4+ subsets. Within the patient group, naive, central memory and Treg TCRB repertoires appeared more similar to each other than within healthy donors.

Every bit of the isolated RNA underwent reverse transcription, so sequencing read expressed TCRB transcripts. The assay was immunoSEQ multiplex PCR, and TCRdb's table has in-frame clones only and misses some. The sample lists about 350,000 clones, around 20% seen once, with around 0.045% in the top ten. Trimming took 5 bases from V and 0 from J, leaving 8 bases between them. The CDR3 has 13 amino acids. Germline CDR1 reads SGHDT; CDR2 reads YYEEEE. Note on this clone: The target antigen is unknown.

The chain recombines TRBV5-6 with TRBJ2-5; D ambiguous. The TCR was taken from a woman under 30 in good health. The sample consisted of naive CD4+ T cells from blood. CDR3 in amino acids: CASRLQHQETQYF. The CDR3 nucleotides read TGTGCCAGCAGGTTACAGCACCAAGAGACCCAGTACTTC.